This TCR beta chain was profiled in a study of human T cells and chemical hapten exposure. The wider study: 2% DPC applied to a roughly 2 cm by roughly 2 cm arm area sensitized donors.

During construction of the library, unique molecular identifiers were attached to individual cDNA molecules for quantitative, reproducible TCR counting. In the source study's methods: Ranging from about 20,000 to 700,000, TCR counts per sample had a median value of about 96,000. One entry per CDR3 protein, called by TCRdb with MiXCR from the RACE reads. These V and J calls are TCRdb output, not the study's own analysis. The sample contains about 84,000 distinct CDR3 sequences, 9.5% to 13% of which appear only once. Study conclusions and caveats: TCRs whose frequency exceeded 1 in 1000 remained the same following DPC sensitization.

On this clonotype: What it recognizes is unknown. A much more abundant neighbour one base away suggests this may be a read error.

Time point meaning: patch test 2, 6 weeks after DPC sensitization. Treatment denoted: therapeutic diphenylcyclopropenone sensitization with weekly scalp DPC. This CDR3 is built from 15 residues. CDR1 LGHNA and CDR2 YNFKEQ come from the germline V gene. The receptor comes from a woman in her twenties or thirties with alopecia areata. Some clones in this sample may be carry-over from other donors' samples. The chain is built from TRBV4-2 and TRBJ2-3; D assignment may be TRBD1 or TRBD2 (5 bases each). Sequences were derived from whole blood, sampled in connection with sensitization to the hapten diphenylcyclopropenone (DPC). The CDR3 loop reads CATSQDEGRTDTQYF. CDR3 bases: TGTGCCACCAGCCAAGATGAGGGACGCACAGATACGCAGTATTTT.